The rows below give T cell receptor beta chains drawn from one sample of a study of blood T cell repertoires in COVID-19. The protocol was immunoSEQ multiplex PCR, while the TCRdb copy is restricted to in-frame clones and leaves out a portion. Seen here are 390,000 or so clones, roughly nine tenths observed once, and the top ten hold around 2.8%. Sequenced input: peripheral blood. The receptors were sampled from a woman in her thirties with COVID-19, enrolled during active disease. CDR3s include the opening cysteine and the closing phenylalanine or tryptophan. The D gene is left open where the match is weak. Clone size is given for some rows only: seen once, a few or many times, or a class if the clone is expanded.

v_gene,d_gene,j_gene,abundance,CDR3aa,CDR3nt
TRBV5-4,-,TRBJ1-1,-,CASSLNGRDTEAFF,TGTGCCAGCAGCTTGAATGGGAGGGACACTGAAGCTTTCTTT
TRBV19,-,TRBJ1-2,-,CASTGERRGDYGYTF,TGTGCCAGTACCGGCGAACGCAGGGGTGACTATGGCTACACCTTC
TRBV7-2,TRBD1,TRBJ1-1,-,CASSLGNRGRGKAFF,TGTGCCAGCAGCTTAGGGAACAGGGGGCGCGGTAAGGCTTTCTTT
TRBV3-1/TRBV3-2,-,TRBJ2-1,-,CASSQDVSATRGQFF,TGTGCCAGCAGCCAAGATGTCTCGGCCACCAGGGGGCAGTTCTTC
TRBV6-2/TRBV6-3,TRBD2,TRBJ2-3,-,CASSYRGGTDTQYF,TGTGCCAGCAGTTACCGCGGGGGAACAGATACGCAGTATTTT
TRBV4-1,TRBD2,TRBJ2-1,-,CASSQVGQRGQFF,TGCGCCAGCAGCCAAGTAGGCCAGCGGGGGCAGTTCTTC
TRBV11-3,TRBD1,TRBJ2-2,-,CASSLDRDRGTGELFF,TGTGCCAGCAGCTTAGATCGGGACAGGGGAACCGGGGAGCTGTTTTTT
TRBV14,-,TRBJ1-5,-,CASSRTVNQPQHF,TGTGCCAGCAGCCGGACAGTCAATCAGCCCCAGCATTTT
TRBV5-1,TRBD1,TRBJ1-1,few,CASSPRDRNTEAFF,TGCGCCAGCAGCCCTCGGGACAGGAACACTGAAGCTTTCTTT
TRBV6-2/TRBV6-3,-,TRBJ1-6,-,CASSFPNSPLHF,TGTGCCAGCAGTTTTCCGAATTCACCCCTCCACTTT
TRBV28,TRBD1,TRBJ2-7,once,CASSSTGGGGYEQYF,TGTGCCAGCAGTTCTACAGGGGGCGGTGGATACGAGCAGTACTTC
TRBV5-4,-,TRBJ2-1,-,CASSLDLSDNEQFF,TGTGCCAGCAGCTTGGACTTATCGGACAATGAGCAGTTCTTC
TRBV6-5,TRBD1,TRBJ1-2,-,CASSYAYRGRNYGYTF,TGTGCCAGCAGTTACGCGTACAGGGGACGTAACTATGGCTACACCTTC
TRBV5-1,-,TRBJ2-5,once,CASSLWLKATEETQYF,TGCGCCAGCAGCTTGTGGTTAAAAGCAACCGAAGAGACCCAGTACTTC
TRBV29-1,-,TRBJ1-1,-,CSVVMTAGQEAFF,TGCAGCGTTGTTATGACAGCAGGACAAGAAGCTTTCTTT
TRBV4-3,-,TRBJ1-4,-,CASSQSRGVFEKLFF,TGCGCCAGCAGCCAAAGCAGGGGTGTTTTTGAAAAACTGTTTTTT
TRBV29-1,-,TRBJ2-7,-,CSVVPDSSYEQYF,TGCAGCGTTGTCCCGGACAGCTCCTACGAGCAGTACTTC
TRBV19,TRBD2,TRBJ2-2,once,CASTSKRGDTGELFF,TGTGCCAGTACCTCCAAGCGGGGGGACACCGGGGAGCTGTTTTTT
TRBV2,-,TRBJ2-4,-,CATTREEVAKNIQYF,TGTGCCACGACCCGTGAGGAGGTAGCCAAAAACATTCAGTACTTC
TRBV3-1/TRBV3-2,TRBD1,TRBJ2-7,-,CASSQDLAGGYEQYF,TGTGCCAGCAGCCAAGATCTAGCAGGGGGCTACGAGCAGTACTTC
TRBV5-4,-,TRBJ2-3,-,CASSASRDGTDTQYF,TGTGCCAGCAGCGCCTCGCGGGACGGAACAGATACGCAGTATTTT
TRBV24-1,TRBD2,TRBJ2-1,-,CATSEGGLAGESNEQFF,TGTGCCACCAGTGAAGGTGGACTAGCGGGAGAATCGAATGAGCAGTTCTTC
TRBV15,TRBD1,TRBJ1-4,-,CASSGQLNEKLFF,TGTGCCAGCTCGGGACAGCTTAATGAAAAACTGTTTTTT
TRBV3-1/TRBV3-2,TRBD2,TRBJ2-1,-,CASSQRTSGRPYNEQFF,TGTGCCAGCAGCCAACGGACTAGCGGGAGGCCTTACAATGAGCAGTTCTTC
TRBV7-2,-,TRBJ2-1,-,CASSRRGLSYNEQFF,TGTGCCAGCAGCAGGAGGGGGCTCTCCTACAATGAGCAGTTCTTC
TRBV30,TRBD2,TRBJ2-1,-,CAWRGGRYNEQFF,TGTGCCTGGAGGGGGGGGAGGTACAATGAGCAGTTCTTC
TRBV24-1,TRBD1,TRBJ2-2,-,CATSDPTGTGLIGELFF,TGTGCCACCAGTGACCCTACCGGGACAGGGCTGATCGGGGAGCTGTTTTTT
TRBV5-1,-,TRBJ1-6,-,CASSLEGEIPPLHF,TGCGCCAGCAGCTTGGAGGGGGAGATACCACCCCTCCACTTT
TRBV3-1/TRBV3-2,TRBD2,TRBJ2-7,few,CASSLLTSGGSYEQYF,TGTGCCAGCAGTCTACTGACTAGCGGGGGGTCCTACGAGCAGTACTTC
TRBV7-6,TRBD1,TRBJ2-2,-,CASSLTARQGETGELFF,TGTGCCAGCAGCTTAACGGCCCGACAGGGGGAAACCGGGGAGCTGTTTTTT
TRBV7-8,-,TRBJ2-2,few,CASSPRTANTGELFF,TGTGCCAGCAGCCCCCGGACAGCGAACACCGGGGAGCTGTTTTTT
TRBV27,TRBD1,TRBJ2-1,-,CASSLTGYLRNNEQFF,TGTGCCAGCAGTTTGACAGGGTACCTTAGGAACAATGAGCAGTTCTTC
TRBV7-8,TRBD2,TRBJ2-7,-,CASSLLAGRFYEQYF,TGTGCCAGCAGCTTACTAGCGGGGCGGTTCTACGAGCAGTACTTC
TRBV2,-,TRBJ2-3,-,CASSEWGVGTSTDTQYF,TGTGCCAGCAGTGAATGGGGTGTGGGGACTAGCACAGATACGCAGTATTTT
TRBV7-6,-,TRBJ2-1,once,CASSLVRRGEQFF,TGTGCCAGCAGCTTAGTGAGGAGGGGTGAGCAGTTCTTC
TRBV29-1,-,TRBJ1-3,many,CSVERATGNTIYF,TGCAGCGTTGAACGAGCAACTGGAAACACCATATATTTT
TRBV6-6,-,TRBJ2-1,-,CASRVGTPLLSEQFF,TGTGCCAGCAGGGTCGGGACTCCACTTTTAAGCGAGCAGTTCTTC
TRBV15,TRBD1,TRBJ2-1,-,CATSREQGNMDEQFF,TGTGCCACCAGCAGAGAACAGGGGAATATGGATGAGCAGTTCTTC
TRBV19,-,TRBJ1-2,-,CASSRYQGNGYTF,TGTGCCAGTAGTAGGTATCAGGGGAATGGCTACACCTTC
TRBV4-2,TRBD2,TRBJ2-3,-,CASSQEQGLAGGPSDTQYF,TGTGCCAGCAGCCAAGAGCAAGGACTAGCGGGGGGGCCTTCAGATACGCAGTATTTT
TRBV4-1,TRBD1,TRBJ2-1,-,CASSQARPRGRDNEQFF,TGCGCCAGCAGCCAAGCAAGGCCCAGGGGGCGGGACAATGAGCAGTTCTTC
TRBV19,-,TRBJ2-2,-,CASSIGGAGELFF,TGTGCCAGTAGTATAGGGGGCGCCGGGGAGCTGTTTTTT
TRBV6-5,TRBD1,TRBJ1-2,-,CASSYSRTGGRGYTF,TGTGCCAGCAGTTACTCGAGGACAGGGGGCAGAGGCTACACCTTC
TRBV5-6,TRBD2,TRBJ2-1,-,CASSLEQREINNEQFF,TGTGCCAGCAGCTTGGAACAGCGGGAGATCAACAATGAGCAGTTCTTC
TRBV29-1,-,TRBJ2-3,-,CSVIGRVRTDTQYF,TGCAGCGTCATCGGTCGGGTTCGAACAGATACGCAGTATTTT